Below are 7 T cell receptor beta chains sequenced from a single sample in a study of OX40 agonist ivuxolimab in advanced cancers. Profiled with immunoSEQ multiplex PCR; TCRdb holds only in-frame clones, not every one. Seen here are approximately 58,000 clones, approximately 80% observed once, and the top ten hold more than 1.4%. This material consisted of CD4+ or CD8+ T cells sorted from blood, taken in a trial of the OX40 agonist ivuxolimab. The receptor set was obtained from an adult with an advanced solid tumor such as melanoma, head and neck, liver or kidney cancer.

This rearrangement joins TRBV13 to TRBJ2-1, with D possibly being TRBD2 (6 bases). V gave up 1 base and J gave up 10 bases, with 11 bases separating them. CDR3 length equals 13 residues. CDR1 and CDR2 (germline): PRHDT, FYEKMQ (reference sequence). The CDR3 reads CASSLVGGGEQFF. CDR3 DNA sequence: TGTGCCAGCAGCTTAGTGGGGGGAGGCGAGCAGTTCTTC. The full variable domain, completed using reference TRBV13 and TRBJ2-1, is AAGVIQSPRHLIKEKRETATLKCYPIPRHDTVYWYQQGPGQDPQFLISFYEKMQSDKGSIPDRFSAQQFSDYHSELNMSSLELGDSALYFCASSLVGGGEQFFGPGTRLTVL.

This chain connects TRBV7-7 to TRBJ2-3, with D possibly being TRBD1 (6 bases). Germline V gene data show CDR1 as SSHAT and CDR2 as FNYEAQ (reference sequence). The length of the CDR3 is 13 residues. This CDR3 is CAIVDRFTDTQYF. The CDR3 region has the DNA TGTGCTATAGTGGACAGATTCACAGATACGCAGTATTTT.

The gene calls are TRBV5-1 and TRBJ1-2, with 7 bases that match TRBD1. V was pared by 1 base and J by 7 bases, with 7 bases of the junction left unmatched. Germline V lookup: CDR1 SGHRS, CDR2 YFSETQ. This CDR3 spans 14 amino acids. This chain's CDR3 is CASSLTGVPSGYTF. DNA of the CDR3: TGCGCCAGCAGCTTGACAGGGGTGCCTAGTGGCTACACCTTC.

The chain links TRBV6-5 to TRBJ1-2, with D possibly being TRBD1 (6 bases). This CDR3 has 13 amino acids. The germline CDR1 and CDR2 sequences are MNHEY and SVGAGI. V lost 6 bases, J lost 8 bases, and 16 bases lay in between. CDR3 in DNA: TGTGCCAGCAGAGACACCCTCGGGGGCGGCTACACCTTC. Protein sequence: CASRDTLGGGYTF.

Details on this clone: An end of the junction does not agree with germline; a read error may underlie this. The chain recombines TRBV7-9 with TRBJ1-3; D is unresolved. CDR1 SEHNR and CDR2 FQNEAQ come from the germline V gene (reference sequence). There are 11 residues in the CDR3. The CDR3 loop is CASTDTAALDF. As DNA, the CDR3 is TGTGCCAGCACCGACACTGCCGCCCTGGATTTT.

This clone was picked up a small number of times. The rearrangement uses TRBV6-5 and TRBJ2-7; D may correspond to TRBD1 or TRBD2 (5 bases each). The CDR3 length is 12 residues. The germline CDR1 and CDR2 sequences are MNHEY and SVGAGI. Trimming shortened V by 5 bases and J by 7 bases, and 12 bases separated the two germline ends. The CDR3: CASSLSGREQYF. The CDR3 DNA reads as TGTGCCAGCAGTCTCTCAGGGAGAGAGCAGTACTTC.

The chain has TRBV18 and TRBJ2-3; TRBD1 might be the D (6 bases). Germline V gives CDR1 KGHSH, CDR2 LQKENI. V was clipped by 6 bases and J by 2 bases, with 18 bases between them. This CDR3 spans 16 amino acids. Here the CDR3 DNA reads TGTGCCAGCTCGCCCCAGAGACAGGTATCCACAGATACGCAGTATTTT. Its translation: CASSPQRQVSTDTQYF.